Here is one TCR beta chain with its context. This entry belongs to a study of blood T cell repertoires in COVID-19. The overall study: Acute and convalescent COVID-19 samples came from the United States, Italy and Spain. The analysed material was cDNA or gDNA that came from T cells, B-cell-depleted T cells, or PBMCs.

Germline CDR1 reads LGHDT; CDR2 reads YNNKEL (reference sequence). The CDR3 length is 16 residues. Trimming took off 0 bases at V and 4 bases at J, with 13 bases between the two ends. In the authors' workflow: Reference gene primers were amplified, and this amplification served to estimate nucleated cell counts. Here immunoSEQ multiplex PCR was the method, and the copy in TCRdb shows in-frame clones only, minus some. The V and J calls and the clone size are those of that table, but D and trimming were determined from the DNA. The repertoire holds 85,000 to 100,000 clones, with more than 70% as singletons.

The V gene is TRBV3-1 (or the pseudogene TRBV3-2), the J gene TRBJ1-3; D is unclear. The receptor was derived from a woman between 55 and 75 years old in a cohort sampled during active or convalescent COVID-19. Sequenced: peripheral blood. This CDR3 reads CASSQDLKRVGNTIYF. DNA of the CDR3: TGTGCCAGCAGCCAAGATCTGAAACGGGTGGGAAACACCATATATTTT.